This TCR beta chain was observed in a study of spatial heterogeneity in lung cancer. Across the study: More beta-chain than alpha-chain sequences were consistently detected.

A unique molecular identifier was attached to every TCR cDNA molecule. TCRdb re-derived calls from the 5' RACE reads in MiXCR, one entry per CDR3 protein. This sample yields 5,500 to 8,000 distinct CDR3 sequences, of which 5.4% are seen a single time; 6.5% to 8.5% belongs to the top ten. This clonotype is medium-sized (0.01 to 0.1%). The V gene's germline CDR1 is LNHDA and CDR2 SQIVND (reference sequence). V shed 6 bases and J 4 bases; nucleotides not matched to a gene: 6. This CDR3 spans 15 amino acids. Time point given: sample taken at primary tumor resection. Unsorted whole RNA from tumor, nontumor lung or frozen PBMC underwent sequencing. The donors, 60 to 80 patients with untreated early-stage non-small cell lung cancer, provided the samples.

The chain couples TRBV19 to TRBJ2-5; TRBD1 agrees at 12 bases. This TCR derives from a female donor with early-stage non-small cell lung cancer. Sequencing used normal lung tissue next to the tumor, obtained at surgery. The CDR3 DNA sequence: TGTGCCAGTAGAACCGGGACAGGGGGCCGAGAGACCCAGTACTTC. It yields the protein CASRTGTGGRETQYF.